This passage covers 8 T cell receptor beta chains from one sample sequenced in a study of cytomegalovirus exposure and HLA in healthy donors. The PCR made use of 60 Vbeta and 13 Jbeta primers. Profiling relied on immunoSEQ multiplex PCR, and the TCRdb table lists in-frame clones only, not all of them. This table has about 190,000 clones, about four fifths appearing once. The sequenced sample consisted of PBMCs. Receptors originate from a male donor in good health and CMV-seronegative.

This chain connects TRBV7-3 to TRBJ2-1, with 12 nucleotides matching TRBD2. V was clipped by 1 base and J by 10 bases; unmatched bases: 5. This CDR3 contains 15 residues. CDR1 is SGHTA and CDR2 is FQGTGA in the germline V gene. DNA for the CDR3: TGTGCCAGCAGCTTAATGACTAGCGGGAGAGGAGAGCAGTTCTTC. Encoded protein: CASSLMTSGRGEQFF.

This chain connects TRBV27 to TRBJ2-7, with D perhaps TRBD1 or TRBD2 (9 bases each). CDR1 is MNHEY, CDR2 SMNVEV, per germline (reference sequence). The CDR3 length is 16 residues. V was pared by 2 bases and J by 12 bases, with 26 bases between. CDR3 DNA sequence: TGTGCCAGCAGTTTAATACCGGGACAGGGTTTGGGACTAGCGTACTTC. Amino acids: CASSLIPGQGLGLAYF.

The rearrangement uses TRBV18 and TRBJ2-7, with 7 bases fitting TRBD1. The CDR3 length is 13 residues. Germline V gives CDR1 KGHSH, CDR2 LQKENI. The V gene end was trimmed by 4 bases and the J gene end by 2 bases; junction bases not matched to a gene: 2. CDR3 in amino acids: CASSRQGAYEQYF. The CDR3 DNA follows: TGTGCCAGCTCACGTCAGGGGGCCTACGAGCAGTACTTC.

V is TRBV15 and J is TRBJ2-5; D call uncertain. Looked up from germline, CDR1 is LNHNV and CDR2 is YYDKDF (reference sequence). The CDR3 is 13 amino acids. Trimming pared 5 bases from V and 2 bases from J, leaving 9 bases between. CDR3 protein: CATSPRRQETQYF. The CDR3 DNA sequence: TGTGCCACCAGCCCCCGTCGGCAAGAGACCCAGTACTTC.

V usage is TRBV9 and J usage is TRBJ2-3, with TRBD2 as a possible D gene (6 bases). Germline loops: CDR1 SGDLS, CDR2 YYNGEE. This CDR3 has 20 amino acids. V shed 4 bases and J shed 2 bases, with 29 bases lying between them. The CDR3 DNA sequence: TGTGCCAGCAGCACTCAACTACCGGGCGGTGGAGAGGGACTCACAGATACGCAGTATTTT. This encodes CASSTQLPGGGEGLTDTQYF.

The count of this clone is one. The chain links TRBV19 to TRBJ1-1; 11 positions agree with TRBD1. V gave up 7 bases and J gave up 2 bases; unmatched junction bases: 9. CDR1 is LNHDA, CDR2 SQIVND, per germline (reference sequence). The CDR3 is made up of 16 amino acids. The CDR3 spells CASTRGTGGGNTEAFF. The CDR3 region has the DNA TGTGCCAGTACCAGGGGGACAGGGGGAGGTAACACTGAAGCTTTCTTT.

The chain has TRBV7-2 and TRBJ1-1, with 7 bases fitting TRBD1. J gave up 4 bases and V 5 bases, and 4 bases lay outside the gene matches. This CDR3 spans 13 amino acids. Germline V gene data show CDR1 as SGHTA and CDR2 as FQGNSA. The CDR3 loop is CASSIDRVTEAFF. DNA for the CDR3: TGTGCCAGCAGCATCGACAGGGTCACTGAAGCTTTCTTT.

This chain links TRBV7-9 with TRBJ1-2; a possible D gene is TRBD1 (6 bases). The length of the CDR3 is 14 residues. Germline V gene sequence: CDR1 SEHNR, CDR2 FQNEAQ (reference sequence). Trimming stripped 1 base from V and 2 bases from J, with 8 bases between. This CDR3 reads CASSLGTANYGYTF. For the CDR3, the DNA is TGTGCCAGCAGCTTAGGGACAGCGAACTATGGCTACACCTTC.